The clone carrying this T cell receptor beta chain was found many times. RNA transcripts were the template, and TCR beta CDR3 regions were amplified from them. First-round RT-PCR used HTBI primers; second-round multiplex PCR followed. Via MiXCR, TCRdb re-called the multiplex PCR reads, giving one row per CDR3 protein. The sample holds some 200,000 distinct CDR3 sequences, less than 30% seen once. The data were taken from a study of Graves' ophthalmopathy and Graves' hyperthyroidism. J gave up 0 bases and V 6 bases, and 9 bases lay outside the gene matches. The CDR3 runs 16 residues. Germline V gene sequence: CDR1 MNHEY, CDR2 SVGEGT.

Sequences were obtained from peripheral blood. This chain uses TRBV6-2 or TRBV6-3 with TRBJ2-7; 9 positions agree with TRBD1. The sequence derives from a man in his fifties with Graves' ophthalmopathy. The CDR3 DNA is TGTGCCAGCAGGGACCCCCCGGGACAGGGCTCCTACGAGCAGTACTTC. Its protein is CASRDPPGQGSYEQYF.